This TCR beta chain was found in a study of tumor-infiltrating lymphocytes in primary liver carcinoma. This CDR3 has 14 residues. Germline loops: CDR1 MDHEN, CDR2 SYDVKM. The input was around 0.5 ug total RNA; TCR beta cDNA was made from it with a constant-region primer. Each TCR beta library was derived from three nested multiplex PCR rounds that employed slightly modified ARM-PCR. Forward primers for TRBV1-TRBV30 and a C-beta reverse primer served the first two PCR rounds, at 10 cycles each. TCRdb independently ran MiXCR on the multiplex PCR reads; one entry per CDR3 protein. Seen here are over 25,000 distinct CDR3 sequences, 60% to 85% observed once, and the top ten hold approximately 49%. Starting material for RNA and DNA co-extraction consisted of roughly 19-31 mg of unsorted bulk tissue. A remark on this clonotype: The junction and the germline gene differ at one end; a read error may be behind it.

V and J are TRBV28 and TRBJ2-3, with D perhaps TRBD1 or TRBD2 (5 bases each). The sequence derives from a man aged 40-49 years with primary liver carcinoma and hepatitis B virus infection. The sequencing sample was made of liver tumor tissue from sampling region 3. Subset here: tumor region T3, left-lateral pole. The CDR3 loop is CAGRDQLTTDTQCF. CDR3 bases: TGTGCCGGCCGGGACCAACTTACCACAGATACGCAGTGTTTT.